Included here is one T cell receptor beta chain sequence, with context. Its antigen is unknown. The PCR contained 60 Vbeta and 13 Jbeta primers. Profiling relied on immunoSEQ multiplex PCR, and the TCRdb table lists in-frame clones only, not all of them. The table has more than 85,000 clones, roughly three quarters seen once. This specimen comes from a study of cytomegalovirus exposure and HLA in healthy donors. Trimming removed 2 bases at V and 4 bases at J, with 9 bases between. The CDR3 contains 14 residues. Per the germline V gene, CDR1 is MNHNS and CDR2 is SASEGT. Overall study findings and caveats: Association with HLA alleles at 0.05 false discovery rate was found for around 15,000 TCR beta sequences in a later analysis. Cytomegalovirus status was reportedly diagnosed by the classifier with high specificity and sensitivity.

The receptor's source is a man between 40 and 49 years old in good health and CMV-seronegative. The sample consisted of PBMCs. The chain carries TRBV6-1 and TRBJ1-5, with D possibly being TRBD1 (6 bases). This CDR3 is CASSELGANQPQHF. CDR3 bases: TGTGCCAGCAGTGAATTGGGGGCGAATCAGCCCCAGCATTTT.